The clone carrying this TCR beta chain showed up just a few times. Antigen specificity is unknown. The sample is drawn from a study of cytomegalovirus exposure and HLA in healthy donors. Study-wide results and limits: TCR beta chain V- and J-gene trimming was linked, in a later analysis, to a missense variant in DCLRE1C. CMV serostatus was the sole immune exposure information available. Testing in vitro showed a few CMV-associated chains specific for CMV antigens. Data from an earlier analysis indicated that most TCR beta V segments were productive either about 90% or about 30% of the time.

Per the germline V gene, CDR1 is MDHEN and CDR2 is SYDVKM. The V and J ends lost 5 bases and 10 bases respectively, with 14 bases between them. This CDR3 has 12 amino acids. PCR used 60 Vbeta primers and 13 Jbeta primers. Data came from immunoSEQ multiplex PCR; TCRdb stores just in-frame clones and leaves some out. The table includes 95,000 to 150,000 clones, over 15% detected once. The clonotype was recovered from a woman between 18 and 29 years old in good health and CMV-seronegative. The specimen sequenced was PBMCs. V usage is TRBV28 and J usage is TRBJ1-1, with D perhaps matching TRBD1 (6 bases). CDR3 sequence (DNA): TGTGCCAGCAGTCCCCTCCACAGGGTAGCTTTCTTT. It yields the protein CASSPLHRVAFF.